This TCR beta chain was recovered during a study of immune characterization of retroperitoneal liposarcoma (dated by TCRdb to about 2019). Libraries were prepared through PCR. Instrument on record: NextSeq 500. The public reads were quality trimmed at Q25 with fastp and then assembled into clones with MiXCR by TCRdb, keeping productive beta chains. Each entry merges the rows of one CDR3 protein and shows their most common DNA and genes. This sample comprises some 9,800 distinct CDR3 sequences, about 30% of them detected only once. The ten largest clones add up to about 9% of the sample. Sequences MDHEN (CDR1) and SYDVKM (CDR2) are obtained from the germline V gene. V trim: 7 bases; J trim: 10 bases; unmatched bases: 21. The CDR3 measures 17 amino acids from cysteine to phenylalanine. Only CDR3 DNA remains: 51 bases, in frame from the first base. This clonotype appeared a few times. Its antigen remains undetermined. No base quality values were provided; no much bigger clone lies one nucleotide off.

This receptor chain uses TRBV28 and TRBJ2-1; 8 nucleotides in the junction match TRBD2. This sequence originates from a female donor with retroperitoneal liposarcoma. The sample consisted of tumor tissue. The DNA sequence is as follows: TGTGCCAGCACCCTTTCCCTTTTCGGGACTAGTCACTACGAGCAGTTCTTC. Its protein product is CASTLSLFGTSHYEQFF.